The clone carrying this T cell receptor (beta chain) has a handful of counts. The ends lost 0 bases at V and 4 bases at J; junction bases unmatched: 4. Germline CDR1 reads LGHNA; CDR2 reads YSLEER. The CDR3 consists of 15 residues. The data were obtained in a study of blood T cell repertoires in COVID-19. In the study overall: Italy, Spain and the United States were the sources of the convalescent and acute COVID-19 samples. T cells, B-cell-depleted T cells, or PBMCs supplied cDNA or gDNA.

As originally analysed: Quantification of nucleated cells was approximated via reference gene primer amplification. Assay used: immunoSEQ multiplex PCR; TCRdb lists only in-frame clones, some missing. V and J calls and clone size are those listed in that table; D and trimming were worked out from the DNA. The sample records 100,000 to 150,000 clones, 55% to 70% being singletons. This chain uses TRBV4-3 with TRBJ1-2; TRBD1 matches 8 bases. The source is a woman between 65 and 79 years old with acute or convalescent COVID-19. Sequences were obtained from peripheral blood. CDR3 sequence: CASSQESTGGYGYTF. In nucleotides, the CDR3 is TGCGCCAGCAGCCAAGAATCAACAGGGGGCTATGGCTACACCTTC.